This record looks at one T cell receptor (beta chain) sequence and its context. The antigen remains undetermined. Deletions cut 7 bases from V and 2 bases from J, with 19 bases between. CDR3 length equals 16 residues. Germline CDR1 is MNHEY and CDR2 is SVGAGI. This record belongs to a study of molecular identifiers for immune sequencing clone quantification. Study outcomes and limitations: Shared barcodes on identical TCR molecules could underestimate the sizes of highly expanded clones. The share of molecules held by clones above 20 RNA copies was over 99% in effector cells and under 1% in naive cells.

Listed TCR primers, together with previously described methods, were used for the bulk TCR libraries. TCRdb passed the PCR reads through MiXCR, listing each CDR3 protein once. In the table there are hundreds of thousands of distinct CDR3 sequences, 25% of which are singletons. Sorting isolated naive CD8 T cells as CD8+CD4-CCR7+CD45RA+ events. The clonotype originates from a human donor in good health. Some libraries in this study had Jurkat cell RNA spiked in. The sample consisted of naive CD8+ T cells from blood, with Jurkat cell RNA spiked in. The sample's subset: FACS-sorted CD8+CD4-CCR7+CD45RA+ naive T cells. This chain uses TRBV6-5 with TRBJ2-3; D call uncertain. The CDR3: CASTPFAGCFTDTQYF. CDR3 DNA sequence: TGTGCCAGCACCCCTTTTGCAGGCTGTTTCACAGATACGCAGTATTTT.